Here is one TCR beta chain with its context. These data originate in a study of blood T cell repertoires in COVID-19. The overall study: COVID-19 samples from acute and convalescent phases originated in the United States, Italy and Spain.

How the authors handled the data: Nucleated cell counts were estimated from reference gene primer amplification. Profiling relied on immunoSEQ multiplex PCR, and the TCRdb table lists in-frame clones only, not all of them. V and J calls and clone size are as listed in that table; D and trimming were resolved from the DNA. This table holds some 120,000 clones, approximately 82% found once. In germline, CDR1 is SGHRS, CDR2 YFSETQ. The trim removed 4 bases at V and 5 bases at J, leaving 1 base unmatched. The CDR3 has 14 residues. The rearrangement uses TRBV5-1 and TRBJ2-5, with TRBD2 matching over 14 bases. The specimen sequenced was peripheral blood. The TCR was taken from a man between 65 and 85 years old with active or convalescent COVID-19. In DNA, the CDR3 is TGCGCCAGCAGCCGGACTAGCGGGAGGGAGACCCAGTACTTC. It yields the protein CASSRTSGRETQYF.